The T cell receptor beta chain under discussion was sequenced for a study of PD-L1 blockade in urothelial cancer. The table came from immunoSEQ multiplex PCR; TCRdb's copy has only in-frame clones and leaves some out. The sample consists of about 88,000 clones, roughly 90% of them appearing once. The CDR3 runs 14 residues. Germline CDR1 and CDR2: SGHDT and YYEEEE. Trimming left V 0 bases short and J 3 bases short, with 10 bases between. V gene TRBV5-6 combines with J gene TRBJ2-7, with D possibly TRBD1 on 5 matching bases. The sequenced sample was PBMCs, obtained around atezolizumab (anti-PD-L1) treatment. The sequence was collected from a man in his sixties with urothelial cancer. The CDR3 reads CASSLAGQGYEQYF. As DNA, the CDR3 is TGTGCCAGCAGCTTGGCTGGGCAGGGCTACGAGCAGTACTTC. The full variable domain, completed using reference TRBV5-6 and TRBJ2-7, is DAGVTQSPTHLIKTRGQQVTLRCSPKSGHDTVSWYQQALGQGPQFIFQYYEEEERQRGNFPDRFSGHQFPNYSSELNVNALLLGDSALYLCASSLAGQGYEQYFGPGTRLTVT.